The 6 T cell receptor beta chains listed next were all sequenced from one sample in a study of T-cell reconstitution after alpha-beta-depleted transplantation in children. TCRbeta library preparation incorporated unique molecular identifiers. TCRdb used MiXCR to reprocess the PCR reads, holding one entry per CDR3 protein. The repertoire holds about 980,000 distinct CDR3 sequences, about 31% seen once, with roughly 30% in the top ten. The material sequenced was PBMCs, mostly from graft donor cells, taken 360 days after TCRalphabeta/CD19-depleted stem cell transplant. The receptor source for this set is a boy in the first two years of life who had a stem cell transplant for SCID, so the T cells may come from the graft donor.

This chain connects TRBV30 to TRBJ1-1; D possibly corresponds to TRBD1 (5 bases). The CDR3 contains 14 residues. Deletions cut 4 bases from V and 7 bases from J, with 19 bases between. The germline CDR1 and CDR2 sequences are GTSNPN and SVGIG (reference sequence). The CDR3 DNA follows: TGTGCCTGGACCCCACAGGTACGGAAAGGTGAAGCTTTCTTT. Its translation is CAWTPQVRKGEAFF.

This clonotype was picked up a small number of times. The chain employs TRBV7-8 and TRBJ2-6; a weak D match, TRBD2 (5 bases). From germline, CDR1 is SGHVS and CDR2 FQNEAQ. CDR3 length: 17 residues. V was clipped by 2 bases and J by 2 bases, with 13 bases between them. CDR3 loop: CASSLREGLAGANVLTF. In nucleotides, the CDR3 is TGTGCCAGCAGCTTACGGGAAGGTTTAGCTGGGGCCAACGTCCTGACTTTC.

The chain uses TRBV7-6 and TRBJ1-2; D remains unclear. Trimming shortened V by 5 bases and J by 4 bases, and 14 bases separated the two germline ends. Per germline, CDR1 SGHVS and CDR2 FNYEAQ. This CDR3 contains 14 residues. CDR3 sequence reads: CASSESFGPYGYTF. The CDR3 DNA reads as TGTGCCAGCAGCGAATCCTTTGGTCCCTATGGCTACACCTTC.

The V and J genes are TRBV11-2 and TRBJ1-1, with 8 nucleotides matching TRBD1. In germline, CDR1 is SGHAT, CDR2 FQNNGV. The CDR3 has 18 amino acids. J lost 1 base, V lost 7 bases, and 17 bases had no gene match. This chain's CDR3 is CASTLTSIGQGPNTEAFF. Here the CDR3 DNA reads TGTGCCAGCACTCTCACTTCTATAGGACAGGGCCCGAACACTGAAGCTTTCTTT. The full variable domain, its missing parts supplied by reference TRBV11-2 and TRBJ1-1, is EAGVAQSPRYKIIEKRQSVAFWCNPISGHATLYWYQQILGQGPKLLIQFQNNGVVDDSQLPKDRFSAERLKGVDSTLKIQPAKLEDSAVYLCASTLTSIGQGPNTEAFFGQGTRLTVV.

This clonotype was seen a few times. This chain links TRBV29-1 with TRBJ1-1, with D maybe TRBD1 (5 bases). V lost 5 bases, J lost 0 bases, and 7 bases lay in between. Germline assignment: CDR1 SQVTM and CDR2 ANQGSEA. CDR3 size: 12 residues. The DNA for the CDR3 is TGCAGCGTTTTCAGGGTGAACACTGAAGCTTTCTTT. The encoded protein is CSVFRVNTEAFF. Based on the CDR3 plus reference TRBV29-1 and TRBJ1-1, the full variable domain is SAVISQKPSRDICQRGTSLTIQCQVDSQVTMMFWYRQQPGQSLTLIATANQGSEATYESGFVIDKFPISRPNLTFSTLTVSNMSPEDSSIYLCSVFRVNTEAFFGQGTRLTVV.

The rearrangement uses TRBV1 and TRBJ2-7; the listed D gene, TRBD1, was not tested against the DNA. TRBV1 has pseudogene status. The CDR3 loop spans 15 amino acids. CDR3 region: CTSSQKGDRAYEQYF. For the CDR3, the DNA is TGCACCAGCAGCCAAAAAGGGGACAGAGCCTACGAGCAGTACTTC.